A selection of T cell receptor beta chains follows, all from one sample in a study of T cells in Graves' hyperthyroidism and ophthalmopathy. TCRdb itself ran the multiplex PCR reads through MiXCR, one entry per CDR3 protein. The data show 550,000 to 700,000 distinct CDR3 sequences, with 46% seen just once and around 19% held by the top ten. The sequenced material came from peripheral blood or thyroid tissue (not recorded which). These receptors all stem from an adult woman with Graves' disease, either hyperthyroidism or ophthalmopathy (not recorded which). CDR3s include the opening cysteine and the closing phenylalanine or tryptophan. The D gene is left open where the match is weak. Only some rows state a clone size, as once, few, many or a class for expanded clones.

TRBD1	TRBV7-2	TRBJ1-6	-	CASSLRQGARDSPLHF	TGTGCCAGCAGCCTGCGACAGGGGGCGAGGGATTCACCCCTCCACTTT
TRBD1	TRBV15	TRBJ2-5	once	CATVGQAQETQYF	TGTGCCACCGTGGGACAGGCGCAAGAGACCCAGTACTTC
-	TRBV19	TRBJ1-1	many	CASSRVNTEAFF	TGTGCCAGCAGCCGGGTGAACACTGAAGCTTTCTTT
-	TRBV6-6	TRBJ1-3	many	CASSYSTGSGNTIYF	TGTGCCAGCAGTTACTCAACAGGCTCTGGAAACACCATATATTTT
TRBD1	TRBV7-9	TRBJ2-7	-	CASSVGQGVHEQYF	TGTGCCAGCAGCGTGGGACAGGGGGTCCACGAGCAGTACTTC
-	TRBV10-2	TRBJ1-5	-	CASGDRGDRGQPQHF	TGCGCCAGCGGGGACCGGGGGGATAGGGGTCAGCCCCAGCATTTT
-	TRBV19	TRBJ1-1	many	CASSTRVGHLEAFF	TGTGCCAGTAGTACACGTGTGGGTCACCTTGAAGCTTTCTTT
TRBD1	TRBV5-1	TRBJ1-5	-	CASSLEGAAGQPQHF	TGCGCCAGCAGCTTGGAGGGGGCTGCAGGACAGCCCCAGCATTTT
-	TRBV7-6	TRBJ2-5	many	CASSPNGRLQETQYF	TGTGCCAGCAGCCCTAATGGGAGGCTTCAAGAGACCCAGTACTTC
-	TRBV7-6	TRBJ2-5	few	CASSFRGQPQYF	TGTGCCAGCAGCTTCAGGGGTCAGCCCCAGTACTTC
TRBD2	TRBV7-2	TRBJ2-7	many	CASSTSRTSGTYEQYF	TGTGCCAGCAGCACTAGTAGGACTAGCGGAACCTACGAGCAGTACTTC
-	TRBV20-1	TRBJ1-5	few	CSALGTDNQPQHF	TGCAGTGCACTCGGGACGGACAATCAGCCCCAGCATTTT
TRBD1	TRBV6-6	TRBJ1-3	many	CASTRGQFGNTIYF	TGTGCCAGCACCAGGGGACAGTTTGGAAACACCATATATTTT
-	TRBV20-1	TRBJ1-4	many	CSALGGGIEKLFF	TGCAGTGCTCTAGGGGGTGGGATCGAAAAACTGTTTTTT
-	TRBV20-1	TRBJ2-5	-	CSASSAGSRETQYF	TGCAGTGCTAGTAGCGCAGGTTCGAGAGAGACCCAGTACTTC
-	TRBV30	TRBJ1-1	-	CAWRGGSEAFF	TGTGCCTGGAGGGGAGGATCTGAAGCTTTCTTT
TRBD1	TRBV6-6	TRBJ1-2	many	CASTIWTGPSYGYTF	TGTGCCAGCACTATATGGACAGGACCATCCTATGGCTACACCTTC
-	TRBV5-8	TRBJ1-5	many	CASSPGAGLRNQPQHF	TGTGCCAGCAGCCCGGGCGCGGGTTTAAGGAATCAGCCCCAGCATTTT
TRBD1	TRBV20-1	TRBJ1-6	few	CSALGQGAGVSPLHF	TGCAGTGCCCTTGGACAGGGGGCGGGAGTTTCACCCCTCCACTTT
-	TRBV7-9	TRBJ2-2	once	CASSFGWGAGELFF	TGTGCCAGCAGCTTCGGGTGGGGGGCCGGGGAGCTGTTTTTT
-	TRBV19	TRBJ1-2	few	CASSIRSYGYTF	TGTGCCAGTAGTATCCGATCCTATGGCTACACCTTC
-	TRBV10-3	TRBJ2-2	few	CASSYGLRGQTGELFF	TGTGCCAGCAGTTACGGGCTGCGGGGCCAGACCGGGGAGCTGTTTTTT
TRBD1	TRBV7-3	TRBJ2-7	-	CASRPPGTGRHEQYF	TGTGCCAGCAGACCCCCCGGGACAGGGAGACATGAGCAGTACTTC
-	TRBV28	TRBJ2-5	few	CASSFLQYQETQYF	TGTGCCAGCAGTTTCTTGCAGTACCAAGAGACCCAGTACTTC
-	TRBV5-8	TRBJ2-7	many	CASTPSLAPYEQYF	TGTGCCAGCACACCGTCTTTAGCCCCCTACGAGCAGTACTTC
TRBD1	TRBV5-1	TRBJ2-5	-	CASSLGQNGLETQYF	TGCGCCAGCAGTTTGGGACAGAACGGGCTGGAGACCCAGTACTTC
-	TRBV2	TRBJ1-1	once	CASTLGAGVDTGSYEAFF	TGTGCCAGCACTCTTGGGGCGGGAGTCGACACTGGAAGCTATGAAGCTTTCTTT
-	TRBV29-1	TRBJ1-2	-	CSVRPVGQGNSGGYTF	TGCAGCGTTCGCCCAGTCGGGCAGGGGAATTCTGGTGGCTACACCTTC
-	TRBV4-1	TRBJ1-5	many	CASSQDFSQPQHF	TGCGCCAGCAGCCAAGATTTTAGTCAGCCCCAGCATTTT
TRBD1	TRBV27	TRBJ2-5	-	CASRPLPGQPNQETQYF	TGTGCCAGCAGACCCCTCCCGGGACAGCCTAATCAAGAGACCCAGTACTTC
TRBD2	TRBV20-1	TRBJ2-5	-	CSARDGGGRTQYF	TGCAGTGCTAGAGATGGGGGAGGGAGAACCCAGTACTTC
-	TRBV5-1	TRBJ1-1	many	CASSRSTARNTEAFF	TGCGCCAGCAGCAGATCGACCGCTCGGAACACTGAAGCTTTCTTT
-	TRBV5-1	TRBJ2-2	many	CASSPSTHSRRGTGELFF	TGCGCCAGCAGTCCCTCAACTCATTCACGGAGAGGCACCGGGGAGCTGTTTTTT
TRBD2	TRBV15	TRBJ2-2	-	CATSREIAGGTGELFF	TGTGCCACCAGCAGAGAAATAGCGGGAGGTACCGGGGAGCTGTTTTTT
-	TRBV20-1	TRBJ2-5	-	CSARNALGGETQYF	TGCAGTGCTAGGAATGCCCTAGGGGGAGAGACCCAGTACTTC
TRBD1	TRBV4-2	TRBJ1-2	many	CASSQLTGVNYGYTF	TGTGCCAGCAGCCAGCTGACAGGGGTTAACTATGGCTACACCTTC
-	TRBV12-3/TRBV12-4	TRBJ1-2	-	CASRGAGRNGYTF	TGTGCCAGCCGAGGGGCAGGGCGGAACGGCTACACCTTC
-	TRBV29-1	TRBJ1-6	-	CSVPGQNSPLHF	TGCAGCGTCCCCGGACAGAATTCACCCCTCCACTTT
-	TRBV2	TRBJ1-5	many	CASSAAPGYSNQPQHF	TGTGCCAGCAGTGCGGCGCCAGGCTATAGCAATCAGCCCCAGCATTTT
-	TRBV7-2	TRBJ1-1	-	CASSLTARNTEAFF	TGTGCCAGCAGCTTGACAGCGAGGAACACTGAAGCTTTCTTT
TRBD1	TRBV5-6	TRBJ1-2	-	CASTHPTGQVGWLGGYTF	TGTGCCAGCACCCACCCAACGGGACAGGTCGGATGGTTGGGTGGCTACACCTTC
-	TRBV2	TRBJ1-2	-	CASSDWGAVGYTF	TGTGCCAGCAGTGACTGGGGTGCAGTCGGCTACACCTTC
TRBD2	TRBV6-5	TRBJ2-7	-	CASSTSGSGYEQYF	TGTGCCAGCAGTACTAGCGGGAGTGGATACGAGCAGTACTTC
-	TRBV29-1	TRBJ2-6	many	CSVRRAGANVLTF	TGCAGCGTTAGGAGGGCTGGGGCCAACGTCCTGACTTTC
TRBD1	TRBV9	TRBJ1-6	-	CASSVEGARNSPLHF	TGTGCCAGCAGCGTAGAGGGGGCACGTAATTCACCCCTCCACTTT
-	TRBV6-1	TRBJ2-7	many	CASSEIVSGGLREQYF	TGTGCCAGCAGTGAAATTGTTAGCGGAGGACTACGAGAGCAGTACTTC
-	TRBV4-1	TRBJ2-2	many	CASSQDLRVGELFF	TGCGCCAGCAGCCAAGATCTTCGAGTCGGGGAGCTGTTTTTT
-	TRBV10-2	TRBJ1-1	few	CASSERGMSTEAFF	TGCGCCAGCAGTGAGAGGGGGATGAGCACTGAAGCTTTCTTT
-	TRBV11-2	TRBJ2-5	-	CASSLIRGAETQYF	TGTGCCAGCAGCTTAATCAGGGGGGCAGAGACCCAGTACTTC
-	TRBV9	TRBJ2-5	-	CASSKGEETQYF	TGTGCCAGCAGCAAAGGAGAAGAGACCCAGTACTTC
-	TRBV24-1	TRBJ1-1	few	CATSDPGTVEAFF	TGTGCCACCAGTGACCCTGGGACCGTAGAAGCTTTCTTT
-	TRBV29-1	TRBJ2-7	-	CSVEKQGLSQYF	TGCAGCGTTGAAAAACAGGGATTAAGCCAGTACTTC
TRBD1	TRBV20-1	TRBJ2-7	many	CSATGDRAYEQYF	TGCAGTGCTACTGGGGACAGGGCGTACGAGCAGTACTTC
-	TRBV5-1	TRBJ2-7	few	CASSQEGEFSYEQYF	TGCGCCAGCAGCCAAGAAGGGGAATTCTCCTACGAGCAGTACTTC
-	TRBV11-2	TRBJ1-1	-	CASSLEWAANTEAFF	TGTGCCAGCAGCTTGGAGTGGGCGGCGAACACTGAAGCTTTCTTT
TRBD1	TRBV28	TRBJ1-1	few	CASSLPGQGAFF	TGTGCCAGCAGTTTGCCGGGACAGGGGGCTTTCTTT
TRBD1	TRBV5-6	TRBJ1-2	-	CASSAATGGSGYTF	TGTGCCAGCAGCGCCGCGACAGGGGGAAGCGGCTACACCTTC
-	TRBV19	TRBJ1-1	-	CAWNGYTEAFF	TGTGCCTGGAACGGATACACTGAAGCTTTCTTT